The T cell receptor beta chain described here comes from a study of blood T cell repertoires in COVID-19. In the study overall: Whether acute or convalescent, the COVID-19 samples came from the United States, Italy and Spain. The cDNA or gDNA used as material had been derived from T cells, B-cell-depleted T cells, or PBMCs.

How the authors handled the data: Quantification of nucleated cells was approximated via reference gene primer amplification. Libraries were prepared by immunoSEQ multiplex PCR; TCRdb keeps only in-frame clonotypes and omits some of them. V, J and clone size were drawn from that table, and D and trimming were deduced from the DNA. This table holds about 92,000 clones, around 90% found once. CDR1 SGHRS and CDR2 YFSETQ come from the germline V gene. The CDR3 extends over 14 amino acids. Germline trimming cut 0 bases from V and 3 bases from J; bases unmatched to any gene: 1. V and J are TRBV5-1 and TRBJ2-5; 8 positions match TRBD1. This clonotype originated in a human donor with active COVID-19. The donor label of this sample is uncertain. The sequencing sample was made of peripheral blood. The CDR3 reads CASSLDRGKETQYF. In nucleotides, the CDR3 is TGCGCCAGCAGCTTGGACAGGGGGAAAGAGACCCAGTACTTC.